This TCR beta chain was found in a study of shared clonotypes between healthy human individuals. Points from the study as a whole: Rarefaction showed that sequencing of sorted subsets was incomplete (despite large depth). It was the non-shared clonotypes that had lower generation probabilities than clonotypes shared by all four donors. Represented genetic and exposure-history diversity was restricted by having few donors.

Comment on this clone: The antigen is undetermined.

Clones were sequenced by immunoSEQ multiplex PCR, and TCRdb holds only the in-frame ones, with some missing. This table has more than 150,000 clones, about 93% appearing once. Each of the donors was a healthy adult who was HIV-negative and had not had a recent acute infection or vaccination. Sequences were obtained from naive CD4+ T cells sorted from blood. As to subset: CD45RA+ positively selected. This TCR came from a woman in her twenties or thirties in good health.

Here the CDR3 DNA reads TGCAGCGTTGAATCTAGCAGCTCCTACGAGCAGTACTTC. Protein: CSVESSSSYEQYF. The V and J genes are TRBV29-1 and TRBJ2-7, with D tentatively TRBD2 (5 bases). Germline values: CDR1 SQVTM, CDR2 ANQGSEA. V was pared by 2 bases and J by 0 bases, with 8 bases between. The CDR3 totals 13 residues.